The 17 T cell receptor beta chains below were found in one sample sequenced in a study of kidney transplant recipient with SARS-CoV-2 infection (dated by TCRdb to the early 2020s). Read against the paper, the sample's time point label means: pre-pandemic baseline sample and day 111 after first positive SARS-CoV-2 test. Sequencing took place on an Illumina MiSeq. TCRdb handled the public reads itself, with Q25 trimming in fastp and clone calling in MiXCR, and kept productive beta chains. Every entry covers one CDR3 protein and lists the most common genes and DNA from its rows. The sample includes about 250,000 distinct CDR3 sequences, with roughly 26% observed a single time. The ten largest clones add up to roughly 7% of the sample. The source material was a blood sample, sampled at baseline and between days 110 and 120 from a kidney transplant recipient. These receptors all stem from a young adult male patient who had COVID-19 and was a kidney transplant recipient. Some T cells seen after a transplant may have their origin in the graft donor.

A few counts support this clonotype. The chain uses TRBV19 and TRBJ2-1, with 7 bases fitting TRBD1. V lost 4 bases, J lost 7 bases, and 13 bases stayed unmatched. The germline gives CDR1 LNHDA, CDR2 SQIVND (reference sequence). The CDR3 spans 16 residues. CDR3 DNA sequence: TGTGCCAGTAGTACCTCGACAGGGTGGGCCCCAAATGAGCAGTTCTTC. Translated: CASSTSTGWAPNEQFF. The complete variable domain, with remaining parts taken from reference TRBV19 and TRBJ2-1, reads DGGITQSPKYLFRKEGQNVTLSCEQNLNHDAMYWYRQDPGQGLRLIYYSQIVNDFQKGDIAEGYSVSREKKESFPLTVTSAQKNPTAFYLCASSTSTGWAPNEQFFGPGTRLTVL.

This clonotype appeared a single time. V usage is TRBV6-2 or TRBV6-3 and J usage is TRBJ1-1; no reliable D call. CDR1 and CDR2 from the germline V gene are MNHEY and SVGEGT. This CDR3 spans 14 amino acids. Trimming took 6 bases from V and 4 from J, leaving 15 bases between them. This CDR3 is CASSPSQEGTEAFF. The CDR3 nucleotides read TGTGCCAGCAGCCCCTCCCAGGAGGGCACTGAAGCTTTCTTT.

This clonotype was observed at least ten times. The gene calls are TRBV11-2 and TRBJ1-2; D not resolved. This CDR3 is 12 amino acids long. Trimming removed 5 bases at V and 6 bases at J, with 10 bases between. Germline V lookup: CDR1 SGHAT, CDR2 FQNNGV. In DNA form, the CDR3 reads TGTGCCAGCAGCCATGGTAGTAATGGCTACACCTTC. Its protein is CASSHGSNGYTF.

This clonotype was detected many times. This sequence joins TRBV6-5 and TRBJ2-7; 9 bases agree with TRBD1. CDR3 length equals 14 residues. Germline V CDR1 and CDR2: MNHEY, SVGAGI. The J segment lost 2 bases and the V segment lost 8 bases, leaving 7 bases of the junction unmatched. This chain's CDR3 is CASWGGTGTYEQYF. The CDR3 DNA reads TGTGCCAGCTGGGGAGGGACAGGGACCTACGAGCAGTACTTC.

The V and J genes are TRBV4-1 and TRBJ2-5; D is possibly TRBD2 (5 bases). V was shortened by 0 bases and J by 9 bases, with 8 bases between the two germline ends. CDR1 is MGHRA, CDR2 YSYEKL, per germline. This CDR3 comprises 12 residues. The CDR3 protein is CASSQDLEAQYF. CDR3 nucleotides: TGCGCCAGCAGCCAAGATCTGGAGGCCCAGTACTTC.

The chain is built from TRBV12-3 or TRBV12-4 and TRBJ2-3; D not certain. The CDR3 has 16 residues. Trimming pared 8 bases from V and 2 bases from J, leaving 20 bases between. The CDR3 here is CASGRSPPDHTDTQYF. CDR3 DNA sequence: TGTGCCAGCGGGCGATCCCCCCCCGACCACACAGATACGCAGTATTTT.

There are many counts of this clonotype. The gene calls are TRBV12-5 and TRBJ1-2; possibly TRBD1 for D (5 bases). Trimming removed 5 bases at V and 4 bases at J, with 23 bases between. The CDR3 runs 17 residues. The germline gives CDR1 LGHNT, CDR2 FRNRAP. The CDR3 region has the DNA TGTGCTAGTGGTGGGTATGATTTGCAGGGAAAGACCTATGGCTACACCTTC. It encodes CASGGYDLQGKTYGYTF.

This clonotype was counted ten times or more. The V gene is TRBV2, the J gene TRBJ2-6; 11 positions agree with TRBD1. The CDR3 has 16 residues. The V gene end was trimmed by 6 bases and the J gene end by 2 bases; junction bases not matched to a gene: 3. The germline V gene encodes CDR1 SNHLY and CDR2 FYNNEI. The CDR3 here is CASRRTGGPGANVLTF. CDR3 bases: TGTGCCAGCAGAAGGACAGGGGGCCCTGGGGCCAACGTCCTGACTTTC. The entire variable domain, with the rest obtained from reference TRBV2 and TRBJ2-6, is as follows: EPEVTQTPSHQVTQMGQEVILRCVPISNHLYFYWYRQILGQKVEFLVSFYNNEISEKSEIFDDQFSVERPDGSNFTLKIRSTKLEDSAMYFCASRRTGGPGANVLTFGAGSRLTVL.

V is TRBV3-2 and J is TRBJ2-5; no DNA check was done on the table's D call, TRBD2. TRBV3-2 is a pseudogene segment. This CDR3 spans 15 amino acids. CDR3 DNA sequence: TGTGCCAGCAGCCAGGGTAGCGGGAGTGGAAAGACCCAGTACTTC. Protein: CASSQGSGSGKTQYF.

This rearrangement joins TRBV4-1 to TRBJ2-3; 7 bases agree with TRBD1. The V gene's germline CDR1 is MGHRA and CDR2 YSYEKL. This CDR3 comprises 16 residues. The V gene end was trimmed by 4 bases and the J gene end by 3 bases; junction bases not matched to a gene: 10. The CDR3 region is CASSLRQGVLTDTQYF. CDR3 in DNA: TGCGCCAGCAGCCTAAGACAGGGTGTTTTGACAGATACGCAGTATTTT.

This clonotype was found many times. The chain recombines TRBV3-1 with TRBJ2-5; no clear D gene. V dropped 5 bases and J dropped 5 bases, with 24 bases sitting between them. The CDR3 is made up of 17 amino acids. CDR1 and CDR2 (germline): LGHDT, YNNKEL (reference sequence). CDR3 nucleotide sequence: TGTGCCAGCAGCGTTCGCACTCCCATTTCTTTCTCTGAGACCCAGTACTTC. As protein: CASSVRTPISFSETQYF.

At least ten counts were recorded for this clonotype. The chain uses TRBV6-5 and TRBJ1-5; D is unresolved. With 0 bases removed from V and 0 bases from J, the gap between germline ends came to 6 bases. The CDR3 runs 15 residues. CDR1 and CDR2 (germline): MNHEY, SVGAGI. CDR3 coding DNA: TGTGCCAGCAGTTACTCGAAGGATAGCAATCAGCCCCAGCATTTT. It specifies CASSYSKDSNQPQHF.

To note about this clonotype: A much larger clone differs by one base, so this may be a read error. This chain uses TRBV6-5 with TRBJ2-1; maybe TRBD2 (5 bases). This CDR3 comprises 15 residues. Germline V lookup: CDR1 MNHEY, CDR2 SVGAGI. CDR3 in amino acids: CASSTRRGAYNEQFF. The CDR3 nucleotides read TGTGCTAGCAGTACACGACGGGGTGCCTACAATGAGCAGTTCTTC.

This clonotype was observed at least ten times. This sequence joins TRBV7-1 and TRBJ1-2; D is ambiguous. TRBV7-1 is identified as an open reading frame with a role that is uncertain. The CDR3 consists of 17 residues. Trimming took 5 bases from V and 4 from J, leaving 23 bases between them. Written as DNA, the CDR3 is TGTGCCAGCAGCACGAGGGTTCACGAGGGAAAGACCTATGGCTACACCTTC. This translates into CASSTRVHEGKTYGYTF.

Details on this clonotype: One base away lies a much larger clone, so this may be a sequencing read error. The conserved final phenylalanine or tryptophan is absent from the CDR3, which likely points to a read error. The gene calls are TRBV7-8 and TRBJ1-3; D uncertain. V lost 5 bases to trimming and J lost 7 bases, with 9 bases between them. The CDR3 has 12 residues. Germline V CDR1 and CDR2: SGHVS, FQNEAQ. The CDR3 loop is CASSPQGNTIYY. DNA of the CDR3: TGTGCCAGCAGCCCCCAAGGGAACACCATATATTAT.

This clonotype has a count of ten or more. The genes are TRBV2 and TRBJ2-1, with D hard to call. The germline V gene has CDR1 SNHLY and CDR2 FYNNEI. This CDR3 spans 15 amino acids. The V gene lost 2 bases and the J gene lost 2 bases, with 10 bases spanning the gap. The CDR3 loop reads CASSESVLAYNEQFF. The DNA of the CDR3 is TGTGCCAGCAGTGAATCGGTGCTAGCCTACAATGAGCAGTTCTTC.

This clonotype has a count of ten or more. The rearrangement joins TRBV24-1 to TRBJ1-2; D uncertain. The CDR3 is 17 amino acids. Germline lookup yields CDR1 KGHDR and CDR2 SFDVKD. Trimming shortened V by 5 bases and J by 4 bases, and 22 bases separated the two germline ends. The CDR3 region is CATSGTTSTRKTYGYTF. The DNA for the CDR3 is TGTGCCACCAGTGGCACTACTAGTACCAGAAAGACCTATGGCTACACCTTC.